The TCR beta chain under discussion was sequenced for a study of OX40 agonist ivuxolimab in advanced cancers. Overall study: The dose-escalation cohort had hepatocellular carcinoma, melanoma, renal cell or head and neck cancer.

The table came from immunoSEQ multiplex PCR; TCRdb's copy has only in-frame clones and leaves some out. This sample has over 50,000 clones, with about 90% found just once. The CDR3 sequence is 14 residues long. Germline CDR1 reads MDHEN; CDR2 reads SYDVKM. Losses at the gene ends were 3 bases for V and 3 bases for J; bases not matched to a gene: 1. General observations from the study: In general, CD8+ T cells held more expanded clones than CD4+ did, on average. Both CD4+ and CD8+ T cell populations in blood had undergone clonal expansion by week 6 at 0.1 to 3.0 mg/kg.

Samples of blood were obtained at baseline, on cycle 4 day 1, and on cycle 7 day 1. As regards this clone: Its antigen is undetermined.

This chain uses TRBV28 with TRBJ1-1, with 10 bases aligning to TRBD1. The sample in question was CD4+ or CD8+ T cells sorted from blood, obtained in a trial of the OX40 agonist ivuxolimab. The receptor comes from an adult with an advanced solid tumor such as melanoma, head and neck, liver or kidney cancer. CDR3 bases: TGTGCCAGCAGTTTTGGACAGGGGGACACTGAAGCTTTCTTT. Its translation is CASSFGQGDTEAFF.